This T cell receptor beta chain was profiled in a study of technical replicates of blood from several donors. The V gene's germline CDR1 is MNHNS and CDR2 SASEGT. The CDR3 covers 17 residues. The V segment lost 5 bases and the J segment 5 bases; nucleotides outside the gene matches: 16. The repertoire was sequenced with immunoSEQ multiplex PCR; TCRdb's copy has only in-frame clones and lacks some. The table includes 75,000 to 90,000 clones, 93% detected once. The chain joins TRBV6-1 to TRBJ2-5; 8 positions agree with TRBD2. This receptor was taken from a human donor in good health. Sequencing was carried out using T cells isolated from PBMCs. CDR3 nucleotides: TGTGCCAGCAGTAAAGGCGGGAGCGGGAGCCCCGGGGAGACCCAGTACTTC. Its translation: CASSKGGSGSPGETQYF.